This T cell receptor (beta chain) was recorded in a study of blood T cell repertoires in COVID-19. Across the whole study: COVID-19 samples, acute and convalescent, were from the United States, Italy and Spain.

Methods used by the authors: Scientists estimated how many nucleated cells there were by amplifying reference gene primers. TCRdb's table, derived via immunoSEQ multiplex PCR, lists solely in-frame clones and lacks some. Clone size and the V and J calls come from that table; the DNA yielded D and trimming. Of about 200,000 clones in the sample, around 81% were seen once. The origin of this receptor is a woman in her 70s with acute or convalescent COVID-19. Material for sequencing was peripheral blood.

The CDR3 nucleotides read TGTGCCAGTAGTTTGGAGGGACGGAGTCAGCCCCAGCATTTT. As protein: CASSLEGRSQPQHF. This chain joins TRBV19 and TRBJ1-5; D possibly corresponds to TRBD1 (5 bases). V was cut by 5 bases and J by 6 bases, with 14 bases left in between. Germline V gene sequence: CDR1 LNHDA, CDR2 SQIVND (reference sequence). The CDR3 extends over 14 amino acids.